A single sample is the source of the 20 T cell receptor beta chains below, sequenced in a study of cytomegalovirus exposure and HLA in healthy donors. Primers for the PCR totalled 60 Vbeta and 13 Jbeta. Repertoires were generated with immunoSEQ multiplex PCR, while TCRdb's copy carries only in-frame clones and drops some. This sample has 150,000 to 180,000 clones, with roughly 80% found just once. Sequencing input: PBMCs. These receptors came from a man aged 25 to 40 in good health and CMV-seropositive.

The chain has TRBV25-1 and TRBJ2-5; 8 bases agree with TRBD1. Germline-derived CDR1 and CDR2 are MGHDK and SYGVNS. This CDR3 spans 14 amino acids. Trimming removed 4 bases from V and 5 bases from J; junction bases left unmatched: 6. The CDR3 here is CASSGTGIYETQYF. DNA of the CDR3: TGTGCCAGCAGTGGGACAGGGATTTACGAGACCCAGTACTTC.

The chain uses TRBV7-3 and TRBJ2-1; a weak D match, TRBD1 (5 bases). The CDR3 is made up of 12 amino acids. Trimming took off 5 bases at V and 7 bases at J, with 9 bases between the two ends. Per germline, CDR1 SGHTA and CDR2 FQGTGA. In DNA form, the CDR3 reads TGTGCCAGCAGCGCCTCAGGGAATGAGCAGTTCTTC. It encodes CASSASGNEQFF.

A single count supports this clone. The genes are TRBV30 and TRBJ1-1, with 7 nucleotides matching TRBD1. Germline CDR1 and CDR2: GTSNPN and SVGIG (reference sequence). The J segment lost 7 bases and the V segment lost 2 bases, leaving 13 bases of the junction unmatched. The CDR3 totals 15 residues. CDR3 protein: CAWSPLGRGRGEAFF. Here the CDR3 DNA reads TGTGCCTGGAGTCCCCTCGGGAGGGGGCGAGGTGAAGCTTTCTTT.

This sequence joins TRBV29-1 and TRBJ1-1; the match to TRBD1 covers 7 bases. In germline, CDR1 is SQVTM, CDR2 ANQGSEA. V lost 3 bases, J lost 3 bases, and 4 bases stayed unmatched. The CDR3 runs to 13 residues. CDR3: CSVERGQDTEAFF. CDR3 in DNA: TGCAGCGTTGAGAGGGGGCAGGACACTGAAGCTTTCTTT.

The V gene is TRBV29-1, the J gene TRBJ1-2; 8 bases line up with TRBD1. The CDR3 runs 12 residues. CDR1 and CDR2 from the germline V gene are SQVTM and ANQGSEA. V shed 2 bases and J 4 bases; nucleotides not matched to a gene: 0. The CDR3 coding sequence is TGCAGCGTTGAAACAGGGGGCTATGGCTACACCTTC. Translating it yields CSVETGGYGYTF.

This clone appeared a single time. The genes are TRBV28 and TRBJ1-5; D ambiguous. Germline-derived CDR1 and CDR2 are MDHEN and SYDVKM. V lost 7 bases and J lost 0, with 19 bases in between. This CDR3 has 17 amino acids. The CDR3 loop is CASTPFPGSYSNQPQHF. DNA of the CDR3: TGTGCCAGCACCCCGTTCCCAGGCAGTTATAGCAATCAGCCCCAGCATTTT.

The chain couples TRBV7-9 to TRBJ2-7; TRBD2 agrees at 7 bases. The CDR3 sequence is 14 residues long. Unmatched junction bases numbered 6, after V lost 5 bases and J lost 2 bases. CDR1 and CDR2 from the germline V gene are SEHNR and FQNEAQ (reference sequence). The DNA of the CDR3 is TGTGCCAGCAGCGGGCGGGAGTCCGCCTACGAGCAGTACTTC. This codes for CASSGRESAYEQYF.

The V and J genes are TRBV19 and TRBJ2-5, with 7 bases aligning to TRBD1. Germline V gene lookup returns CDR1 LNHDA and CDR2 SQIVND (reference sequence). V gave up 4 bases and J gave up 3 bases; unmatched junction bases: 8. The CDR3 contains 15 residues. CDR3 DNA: TGTGCCAGTAGTAGTGAGGGGGCCGCAGAAGAGACCCAGTACTTC. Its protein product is CASSSEGAAEETQYF.

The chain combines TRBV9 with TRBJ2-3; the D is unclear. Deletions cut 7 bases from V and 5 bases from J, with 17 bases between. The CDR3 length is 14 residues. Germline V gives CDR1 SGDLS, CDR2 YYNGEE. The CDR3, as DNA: TGTGCCAGCGCTACCACAACGAGAGGAGATACGCAGTATTTT. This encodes CASATTTRGDTQYF.

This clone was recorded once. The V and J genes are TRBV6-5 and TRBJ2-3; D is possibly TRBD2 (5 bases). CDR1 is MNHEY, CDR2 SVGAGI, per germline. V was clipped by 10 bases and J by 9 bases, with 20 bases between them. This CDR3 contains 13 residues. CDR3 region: CATTSGGEATQYF. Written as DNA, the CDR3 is TGTGCCACCACCTCCGGAGGTGAGGCCACGCAGTATTTT.

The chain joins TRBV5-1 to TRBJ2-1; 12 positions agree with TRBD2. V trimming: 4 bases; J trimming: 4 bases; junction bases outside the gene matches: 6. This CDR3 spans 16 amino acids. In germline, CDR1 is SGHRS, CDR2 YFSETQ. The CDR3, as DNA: TGCGCCAGCAGCGTCTCCGGGACTAGCGGGTACAATGAGCAGTTCTTC. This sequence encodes CASSVSGTSGYNEQFF.

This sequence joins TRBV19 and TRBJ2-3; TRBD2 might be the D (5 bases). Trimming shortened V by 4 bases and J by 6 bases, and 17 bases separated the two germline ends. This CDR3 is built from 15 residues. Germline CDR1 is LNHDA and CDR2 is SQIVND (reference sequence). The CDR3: CASSNPGSRADTQYF. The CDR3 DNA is TGTGCCAGTAGTAATCCGGGATCTCGGGCGGATACGCAGTATTTT.

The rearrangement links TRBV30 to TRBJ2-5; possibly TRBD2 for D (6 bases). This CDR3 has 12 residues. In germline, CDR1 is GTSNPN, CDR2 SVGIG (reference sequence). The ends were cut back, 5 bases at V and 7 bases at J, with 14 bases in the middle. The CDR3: CAWHASAVTQYF. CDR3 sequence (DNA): TGTGCCTGGCACGCTAGCGCGGTGACCCAGTACTTC.

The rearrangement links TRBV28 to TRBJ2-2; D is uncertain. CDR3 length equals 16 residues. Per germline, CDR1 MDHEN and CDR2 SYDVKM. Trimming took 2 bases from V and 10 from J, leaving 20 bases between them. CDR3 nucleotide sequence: TGTGCCAGCAGTTTAACCCCCCAAATTGGGCCCCTGGAGCTGTTTTTT. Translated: CASSLTPQIGPLELFF.

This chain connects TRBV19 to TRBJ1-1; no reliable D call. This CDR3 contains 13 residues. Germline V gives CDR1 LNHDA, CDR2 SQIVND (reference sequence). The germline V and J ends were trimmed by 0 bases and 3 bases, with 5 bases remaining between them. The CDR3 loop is CASSIDSYTEAFF. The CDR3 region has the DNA TGTGCCAGTAGTATAGATAGTTACACTGAAGCTTTCTTT.

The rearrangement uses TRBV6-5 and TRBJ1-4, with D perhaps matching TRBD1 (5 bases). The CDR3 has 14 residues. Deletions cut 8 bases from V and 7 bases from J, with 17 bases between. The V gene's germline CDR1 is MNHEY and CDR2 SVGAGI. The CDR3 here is CASAHRGGREKLFF. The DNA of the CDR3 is TGTGCCAGCGCCCATAGGGGTGGACGTGAAAAACTGTTTTTT.

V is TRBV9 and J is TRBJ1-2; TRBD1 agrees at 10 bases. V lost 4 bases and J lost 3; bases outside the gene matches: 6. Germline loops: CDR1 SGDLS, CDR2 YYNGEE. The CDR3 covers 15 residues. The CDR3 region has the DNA TGTGCCAGCAGCCCCTCTGGGACAGGGGACTATGGCTACACCTTC. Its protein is CASSPSGTGDYGYTF. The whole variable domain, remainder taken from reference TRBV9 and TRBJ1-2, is DSGVTQTPKHLITATGQRVTLRCSPRSGDLSVYWYQQSLDQGLQFLIQYYNGEERAKGNILERFSAQQFPDLHSELNLSSLELGDSALYFCASSPSGTGDYGYTFGSGTRLTVV.

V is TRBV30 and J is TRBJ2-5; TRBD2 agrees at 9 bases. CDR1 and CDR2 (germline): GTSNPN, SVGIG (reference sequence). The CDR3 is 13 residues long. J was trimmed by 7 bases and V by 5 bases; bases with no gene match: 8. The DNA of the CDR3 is TGTGCCTGGTATAGCGGGAGAGGGGGGACCCAGTACTTC. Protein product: CAWYSGRGGTQYF.

DNA for the CDR3: TGTGCCAGCAAATGGGACAGCTATGGCTACACCTTC. Its translation: CASKWDSYGYTF. The chain is built from TRBV28 and TRBJ1-2, with 7 bases that match TRBD1. The CDR3 spans 12 residues. The germline CDR1 and CDR2 sequences are MDHEN and SYDVKM. V shed 7 bases, J shed 4 bases, and the junction held 3 bases outside the gene matches.

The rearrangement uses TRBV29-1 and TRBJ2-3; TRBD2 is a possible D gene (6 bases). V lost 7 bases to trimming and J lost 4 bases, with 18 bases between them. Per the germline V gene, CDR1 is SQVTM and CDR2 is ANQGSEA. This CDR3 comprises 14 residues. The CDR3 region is CSALMGGRSDTQYF. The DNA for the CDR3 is TGCAGCGCCTTGATGGGGGGTAGGTCAGATACGCAGTATTTT.